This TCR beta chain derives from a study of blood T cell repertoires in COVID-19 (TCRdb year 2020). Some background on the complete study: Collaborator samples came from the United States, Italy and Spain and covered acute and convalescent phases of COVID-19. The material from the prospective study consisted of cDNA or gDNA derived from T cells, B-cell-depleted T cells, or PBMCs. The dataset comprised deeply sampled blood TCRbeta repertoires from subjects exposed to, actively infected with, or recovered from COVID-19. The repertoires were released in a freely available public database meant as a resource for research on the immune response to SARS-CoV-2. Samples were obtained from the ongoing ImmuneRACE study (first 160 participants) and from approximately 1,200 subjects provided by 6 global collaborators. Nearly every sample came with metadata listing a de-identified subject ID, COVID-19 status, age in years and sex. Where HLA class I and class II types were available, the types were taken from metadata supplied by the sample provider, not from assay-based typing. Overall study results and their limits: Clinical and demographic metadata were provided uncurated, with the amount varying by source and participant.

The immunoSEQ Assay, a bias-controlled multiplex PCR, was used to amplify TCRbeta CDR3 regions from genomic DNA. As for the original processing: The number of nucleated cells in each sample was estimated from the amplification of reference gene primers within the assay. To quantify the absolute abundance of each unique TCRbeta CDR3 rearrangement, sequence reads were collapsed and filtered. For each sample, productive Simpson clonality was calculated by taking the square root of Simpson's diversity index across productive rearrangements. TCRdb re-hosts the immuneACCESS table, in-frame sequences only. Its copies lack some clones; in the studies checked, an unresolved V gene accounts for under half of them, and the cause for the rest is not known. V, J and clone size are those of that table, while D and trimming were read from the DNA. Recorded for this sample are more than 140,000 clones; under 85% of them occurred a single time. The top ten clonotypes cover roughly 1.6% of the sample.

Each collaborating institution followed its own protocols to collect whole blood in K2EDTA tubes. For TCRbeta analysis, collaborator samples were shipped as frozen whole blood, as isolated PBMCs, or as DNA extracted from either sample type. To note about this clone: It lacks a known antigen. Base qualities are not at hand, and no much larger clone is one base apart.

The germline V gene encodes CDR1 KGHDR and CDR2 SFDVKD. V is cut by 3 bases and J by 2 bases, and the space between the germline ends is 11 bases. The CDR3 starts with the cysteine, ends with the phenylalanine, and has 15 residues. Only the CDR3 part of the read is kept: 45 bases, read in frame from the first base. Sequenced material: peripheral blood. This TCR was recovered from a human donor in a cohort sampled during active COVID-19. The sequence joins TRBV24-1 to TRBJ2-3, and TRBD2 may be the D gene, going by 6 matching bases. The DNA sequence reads TGTGCCACCAGTGATCCGCGGACTACCACAGATACGCAGTATTTT. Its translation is CATSDPRTTTDTQYF.